This T cell receptor beta chain was obtained from a study of blood T cell repertoires in COVID-19 (dated by TCRdb to 2020 to 2022). General notes on the study: Samples covering the acute and convalescent phases of COVID-19 were provided by collaborators in the United States, Italy and Spain. The material from the prospective study consisted of cDNA or gDNA derived from T cells, B-cell-depleted T cells, or PBMCs. Deeply sampled blood TCRbeta repertoires from subjects exposed to, actively infected with, or recovered from COVID-19 were included in the dataset. The repertoires were released in a freely available public database meant as a resource for research on the immune response to SARS-CoV-2. Samples were obtained from the ongoing ImmuneRACE study (first 160 participants) and from about 1,300 subjects provided by 6 global collaborators. Nearly every sample came with metadata listing a de-identified subject ID, COVID-19 status, age in years and sex. Where HLA class I and class II types were available, the types were taken from metadata supplied by the sample provider, not from assay-based typing. The paper's findings and limits, for the study overall: The quantity of clinical and demographic metadata differed by source and by participant and was supplied without curation.

Details on this clone: This clone's antigen is unknown. Base qualities are missing; no much larger clone stands one base away.

The CDR3 holds 15 amino acids from the cysteine to the phenylalanine. Of the read, only the CDR3 DNA is kept; its 45 bases are in frame from base 1. CDR1 SGHVS and CDR2 FQNEAQ are derived from the germline V gene. V loses 6 bases, J loses 10 bases, and the germline ends lie 19 bases apart. Participants in the prospective study were aged about 18 to 95 years, lived in about two dozen United States geographic areas, and enrolled through a virtual design. In the prospective study, cohorts were assigned on the basis of participant-reported clinical history obtained from a screening survey and a study questionnaire. ImmuneRACE Cohort 3 recovered participants were defined by two consecutive negative NP/OP PCR tests, healthcare professional clearance, or symptom resolution. In the prospective study, whole blood, serum and a nasopharyngeal or oropharyngeal swab were collected from each participant by mobile phlebotomists. Over an approximately 2-month period, participants in the prospective study had the option of providing additional blood draws and questionnaires. Before DNA extraction, prospective study blood samples were shipped either frozen or at room temperature.

TCRbeta CDR3 regions were amplified from genomic DNA by means of the immunoSEQ Assay, a bias-controlled multiplex PCR. For the original study's pipeline: The number of nucleated cells in each sample was estimated from the amplification of reference gene primers within the assay. Sequence reads were collapsed and filtered to measure the absolute abundance of every unique TCRbeta CDR3 rearrangement. For each sample, productive Simpson clonality was calculated as the square root of Simpson's diversity index over productive rearrangements. Here the immuneACCESS table is served through TCRdb, limited to in-frame sequences with V and J called. Missing clones are a known gap in these copies; in checked studies unresolved V genes cover under half, and the rest lacks a known reason. V, J and clone size are those of that table, while D and trimming were read from the DNA. The sample records 400,000 to 450,000 clones, about 90% of which are singletons. More than 0.55% of the sample is taken by the ten largest.

Sequenced: PBMCs or T cells enriched from blood (not recorded which). The source of this sequence is a man aged 18 to 29 who had recovered from COVID-19. The chain uses TRBV7-8 and TRBJ1-6; TRBD1 is a possible D gene, resting on 5 matching bases. Here the CDR3 is given as CASSRTTVYGSPLHF. The nucleotides read TGTGCCAGCAGTAGAACGACAGTTTACGGGTCACCCCTCCACTTT. Here the CDR3 is joined to the reference TRBV7-8 and TRBJ1-6 genes, and the full variable domain is: GAGVSQSPRYKVAKRGQDVALRCDPISGHVSLFWYQQALGQGPEFLTYFQNEAQLDKSGLPSDRFFAERPEGSVSTLKIQRTQQEDSAVYLCASSRTTVYGSPLHFGNGTRLTVT.